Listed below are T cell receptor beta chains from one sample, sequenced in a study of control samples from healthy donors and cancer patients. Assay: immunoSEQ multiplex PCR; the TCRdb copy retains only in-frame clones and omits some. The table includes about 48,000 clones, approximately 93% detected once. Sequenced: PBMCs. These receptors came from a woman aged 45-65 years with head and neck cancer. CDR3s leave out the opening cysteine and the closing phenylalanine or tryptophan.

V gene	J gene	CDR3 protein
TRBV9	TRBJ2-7	ASSVDGEEQY
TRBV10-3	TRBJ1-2	AISEPQGLTNGYT
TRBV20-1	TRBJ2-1	SASWIGTPGNEQF
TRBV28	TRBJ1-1	ASSPGTGEWSTEAF
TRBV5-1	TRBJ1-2	ASSLSRDSYGYT
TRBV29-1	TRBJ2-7	SAGTGRYEQY
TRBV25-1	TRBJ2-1	ASSPPGQGREQF
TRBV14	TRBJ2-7	ASSPPDSYEQY
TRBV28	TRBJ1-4	ASSFPGANEKLF
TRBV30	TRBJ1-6	AWSEGGDNSPLH
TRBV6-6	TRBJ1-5	ASSRGQGYSNQPQH
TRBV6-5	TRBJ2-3	ASARGYGTDTQY
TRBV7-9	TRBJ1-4	ASSLALGTNEKLF
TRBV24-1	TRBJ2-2	ATSQFSGTSGGELF
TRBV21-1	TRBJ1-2	ASSLHGYT
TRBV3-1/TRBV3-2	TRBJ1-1	ASSKSDSRNTEAF
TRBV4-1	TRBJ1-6	ASSHLWDRFNSPLH
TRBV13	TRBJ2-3	ASSLERLADRTDTQY
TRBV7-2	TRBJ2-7	ASSALLAGGSEQY
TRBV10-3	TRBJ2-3	AISGVSTDTQY
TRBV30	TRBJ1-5	AWSVLDKGFGNQPQH
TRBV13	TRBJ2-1	ASSLPSGVNEQF
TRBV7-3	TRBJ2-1	ASSLSREAHNEQF
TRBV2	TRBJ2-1	ASSVEANRGEQF
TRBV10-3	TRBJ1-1	AIRQNPASEAF
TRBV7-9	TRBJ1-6	ASSLEGESPLH
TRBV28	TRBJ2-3	ASRYQGRNTDTQY
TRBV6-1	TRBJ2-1	ASSEARTQQF
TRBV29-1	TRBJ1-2	SVGHGSNYGYT
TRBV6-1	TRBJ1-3	ASSEVGWGSVTEGGNTIY
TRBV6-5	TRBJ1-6	ASSYSRQGASPLH
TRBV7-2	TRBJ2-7	ASSPHAGRSYEQY
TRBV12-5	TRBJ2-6	ASGLVLDPRRAGANVLT
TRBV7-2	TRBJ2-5	ASSLDWSQETQY
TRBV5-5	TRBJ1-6	ASSFGGLGSSGPLH
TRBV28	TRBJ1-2	ASSSAGHYGYT
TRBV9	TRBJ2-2	ASSGGTGGIWELF
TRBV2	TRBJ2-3	ASNSALADHKVYTQY
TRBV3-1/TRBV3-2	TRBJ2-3	ASSRSSRTDTQY
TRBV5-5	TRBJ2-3	ASTPGADTQY
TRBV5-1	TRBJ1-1	ASSGAGGPNTEAF
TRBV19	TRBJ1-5	ASSPLGAIYQPQH
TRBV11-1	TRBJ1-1	ASSPQGNMNTEAF
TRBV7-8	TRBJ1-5	ASSLIGGPGGNQPQH
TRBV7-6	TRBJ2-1	ASSFDRARYNEQF
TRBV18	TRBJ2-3	ASTPLGGSTDTQY
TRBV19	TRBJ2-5	ASSVRGAETQY
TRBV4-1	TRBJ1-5	ASSQEDTWRPQH